This T cell receptor (beta chain) was profiled in a study of T cells expressing NK-cell markers. Study at large: Source material for TCR beta repertoires consisted of sorted CD3+CD56+NKG2C+, CD3+CD56+NKG2C- and CD3+CD56-NKG2C+ T cells.

Study-level results: In a handful of donors, dominant clonotypes made up about 25-65% of CD3+CD56-NKG2C+ cells.

CDR3 length equals 11 residues. The V gene's germline CDR1 is ENHRY and CDR2 SYGVKD. About this clonotype: Its target is not known.

TCRdb reprocessed the 5' RACE reads; each CDR3 protein has one entry and no DNA is given. In total, the table holds about 430,000 distinct CDR3 sequences. The chain recombines TRBV10-3 with TRBJ1-5. The source of this sequence is a woman aged 45 to 65 in good health. The sample was blood T cells: a sorted CD56 or NKG2C T cell subset, CD4+ or CD8+ T cells, or bulk PBMC T cells (not recorded which). The CDR3 here is CATREEGPQHF.